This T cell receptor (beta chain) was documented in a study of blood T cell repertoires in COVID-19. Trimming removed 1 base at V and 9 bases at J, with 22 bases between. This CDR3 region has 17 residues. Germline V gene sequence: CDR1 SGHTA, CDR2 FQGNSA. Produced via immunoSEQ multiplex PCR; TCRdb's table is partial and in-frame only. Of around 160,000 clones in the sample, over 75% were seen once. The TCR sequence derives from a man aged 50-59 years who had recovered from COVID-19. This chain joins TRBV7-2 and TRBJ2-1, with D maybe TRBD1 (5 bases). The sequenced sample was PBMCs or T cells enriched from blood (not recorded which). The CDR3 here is CASSLDFPGPLVGEQFF. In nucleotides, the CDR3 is TGTGCCAGCAGCTTAGATTTTCCAGGGCCCCTTGTGGGTGAGCAGTTCTTC.